This T cell receptor (beta chain) appears in the sequencing data of a study of T-cell reconstitution after alpha-beta-depleted transplantation in children. Findings of the study overall: Some patients showed high day-60 TCRbeta diversity, which derived from surviving recipient T cells and thymic progenitors. Alpha-beta T cells about two months after transplant reportedly derived from several hundred expanded graft clones.

This clonotype has a count of ten or more. Its antigen remains unknown. Using unique molecular identifiers, the investigators prepared the TCRbeta library. TCRdb re-analysed the PCR reads in MiXCR, keeping a single row per CDR3 protein. The data contain a few hundred thousand distinct CDR3 sequences, around a tenth of them seen just once; the ten biggest clones take up 23%. Deletions cut 4 bases from V and 1 base from J, with 12 bases between. The CDR3 spans 14 residues. The V gene's germline CDR1 is SGHRS and CDR2 YFSETQ. The source of this sequence is a male patient between 2 and 15 years old who had a stem cell transplant for chronic granulomatous disease, so the T cells may come from the graft donor. The V and J genes are TRBV5-1 and TRBJ2-7; D remains ambiguous. Sequences were derived from peripheral blood, sampled 180 days after TCRalphabeta/CD19-depleted stem cell transplant. The CDR3 DNA is TGCGCCAGCAGCATTAAGTCTTCATCCTACGAGCAGTACTTC. This encodes CASSIKSSSYEQYF.